These 29 T cell receptor beta chains were sequenced from one sample in a study of T cell repertoires in cytomegalovirus infection. TCRdb re-analysed the reads in MiXCR, keeping a single row per CDR3 protein. This repertoire shows approximately 500,000 distinct CDR3 sequences, more than 20% found once; its top ten account for about 13%. The material sequenced was PBMCs. The receptor source for this set is a human donor in good health (CMV status not recorded). Some clones in this sample may be carry-over from other donors' samples.

The V and J genes are TRBV20-1 and TRBJ2-7; the D call may be TRBD1 or TRBD2 (5 bases each). The germline V gene encodes CDR1 DFQATT and CDR2 SNEGSKA (reference sequence). This CDR3 region has 13 residues. V shed 0 bases and J shed 5 bases, with 11 bases lying between them. The DNA of the CDR3 is TGCAGTGCTAGAGACGGCAGGGACGACGAGCAGTACTTC. It codes for CSARDGRDDEQYF.

The rearrangement joins TRBV12-3 or TRBV12-4 to TRBJ1-2; TRBD1 matches at 7 bases. Trimming at V came to 1 base and at J to 8 bases, leaving 7 bases not matched to a gene. The CDR3 is 14 amino acids. DNA for the CDR3: TGTGCCAGCAGTTTAGGCCCTGACAGGGCCGGCTACACCTTC. It yields the protein CASSLGPDRAGYTF.

This clonotype has just a few counts. The chain is built from TRBV20-1 and TRBJ2-1; weak D call: TRBD1 (5 bases). V was pared by 3 bases and J by 8 bases, with 17 bases between. The CDR3 is made up of 14 amino acids. Germline values: CDR1 DFQATT, CDR2 SNEGSKA (reference sequence). CDR3 nucleotides: TGCAGTGCTAGTAACAGGTTACTTGAGGATGAGCAGTTCTTC. Amino acids: CSASNRLLEDEQFF.

This clonotype was counted ten times or more. The J gene is TRBJ2-2, the V gene TRBV19, with D uncertain. Looked up from germline, CDR1 is LNHDA and CDR2 is SQIVND (reference sequence). This CDR3 is built from 12 residues. V was cut by 6 bases and J by 1 base, with 3 bases left in between. The CDR3: CASRENTGELFF. CDR3 bases: TGTGCCAGTAGAGAGAACACCGGGGAGCTGTTTTTT.

J is TRBJ2-2 and V is TRBV7-8, with 10 bases fitting TRBD2. The CDR3 is made up of 16 amino acids. Germline-derived CDR1 and CDR2 are SGHVS and FQNEAQ. V gave up 4 bases and J gave up 3 bases; unmatched junction bases: 5. CDR3 in DNA: TGTGCCAGCAGCTCCAGGACTAGCGGATACACCGGGGAGCTGTTTTTT. This gives the protein CASSSRTSGYTGELFF.

This clonotype was observed a few times. The chain recombines TRBV2 with TRBJ2-1, with D perhaps being TRBD1 or TRBD2 (5 bases each). Germline CDR1 reads SNHLY; CDR2 reads FYNNEI. Between the trimmed V and J ends, which lost 7 bases and 6 bases, there was a span of 10 bases. This CDR3 contains 12 residues. The CDR3 DNA reads as TGTGCCAGCACCTGGGGGTCCAATGAGCAGTTCTTC. Translation: CASTWGSNEQFF.

J is TRBJ1-3 and V is TRBV6-6, with 9 bases that match TRBD1. J gave up 0 bases and V 5 bases, and 5 bases lay outside the gene matches. The CDR3 sequence is 16 residues long. CDR1 and CDR2 (germline): MNHNY, SVGAGI (reference sequence). The CDR3 sequence: CASSGGQGYSGNTIYF. The CDR3, as DNA: TGTGCCAGCAGTGGGGGACAGGGCTACTCTGGAAACACCATATATTTT.

This clonotype was observed a few times. The gene calls are TRBV10-2 and TRBJ1-5, with D perhaps TRBD1 (5 bases). The germline V and J ends were trimmed by 0 bases and 5 bases, with 11 bases remaining between them. Germline assignment: CDR1 WSHSY and CDR2 SAAADI. The CDR3 runs to 15 residues. The CDR3 protein is CASSESGGEHQPQHF. The CDR3 region has the DNA TGCGCCAGCAGTGAGTCGGGGGGAGAGCATCAGCCCCAGCATTTT.

This clonotype was recorded only once. V is TRBV19 and J is TRBJ2-1; maybe TRBD2 (6 bases). Trimming removed 3 bases at V and 5 bases at J, with 11 bases between. The CDR3 is made up of 14 amino acids. Germline lookup yields CDR1 LNHDA and CDR2 SQIVND (reference sequence). Here the CDR3 reads CASSMSSANNEQFF. The CDR3 DNA reads as TGTGCCAGTAGTATGTCTAGCGCAAACAATGAGCAGTTCTTC.

The chain joins TRBV29-1 to TRBJ2-6, with no clear D. CDR1 is SQVTM, CDR2 ANQGSEA, per germline. The CDR3 has 16 residues. V lost 3 bases, J lost 0 bases, and 12 bases lay in between. The CDR3 coding sequence is TGCAGCGTTGAGAATCCGGGTATCTCTGGGGCCAACGTCCTGACTTTC. Translated: CSVENPGISGANVLTF.

This clonotype turned up a few times. The J gene is TRBJ2-2, the V gene TRBV10-3; TRBD2 matches 10 bases. CDR1 is ENHRY and CDR2 is SYGVKD in the germline V gene. This CDR3 contains 18 residues. V shed 0 bases and J 8 bases; nucleotides not matched to a gene: 12. This chain's CDR3 is CAISESRTSGHEDGELFF. The CDR3 nucleotides are TGTGCCATCAGTGAGTCAAGGACTAGCGGCCACGAAGATGGGGAGCTGTTTTTT.

The rearrangement uses TRBV6-1 and TRBJ2-2, with 9 bases matching TRBD2. Germline loops: CDR1 MNHNS, CDR2 SASEGT. This CDR3 region has 14 residues. V trimming: 11 bases; J trimming: 4 bases; junction bases outside the gene matches: 8. Here the CDR3 reads CAGGGSGGTGELFF. The CDR3 coding sequence is TGTGCCGGAGGGGGTAGCGGGGGCACCGGGGAGCTGTTTTTT.

Ten or more counts support this clonotype. V is TRBV7-2 and J is TRBJ2-2; 9 nucleotides line up with TRBD2. J lost 6 bases, V lost 5 bases, and 7 bases had no gene match. The CDR3 length is 15 residues. Germline V CDR1 and CDR2: SGHTA, FQGNSA. CDR3 sequence reads: CASSIGLANSGELFF. The CDR3 DNA sequence: TGTGCCAGCAGCATCGGACTAGCGAATTCCGGGGAGCTGTTTTTT.

V is TRBV12-3 or TRBV12-4 and J is TRBJ1-1; TRBD1 might be the D (6 bases). This CDR3 contains 15 residues. Trimming pared 2 bases from V and 6 bases from J, leaving 16 bases between. CDR3 DNA sequence: TGTGCCAGCAGTTTAACGACACAGGGTTCCCCTGAAGCTTTCTTT. Amino acid sequence: CASSLTTQGSPEAFF.

This clonotype was counted a few times. The chain carries TRBV29-1 and TRBJ1-3, with D unresolved. In germline, CDR1 is SQVTM, CDR2 ANQGSEA. The CDR3 is 13 amino acids. Trimming took 5 bases from V and 3 from J, leaving 11 bases between them. The CDR3 here is CSVWMVLGNTIYF. CDR3 DNA sequence: TGCAGCGTTTGGATGGTTCTTGGAAACACCATATATTTT.

This clonotype was seen a few times. J is TRBJ1-3 and V is TRBV18; D not certain. The CDR3 totals 14 residues. Per the germline V gene, CDR1 is KGHSH and CDR2 is LQKENI. V was shortened by 6 bases and J by 0 bases, with 9 bases between the two germline ends. CDR3 protein: CASSSSSSGNTIYF. The CDR3 nucleotides are TGTGCCAGCTCTTCATCGAGCTCTGGAAACACCATATATTTT.

This clonotype was seen a handful of times. The chain links TRBV20-1 to TRBJ2-7; 10 bases align to TRBD2. CDR3 length: 15 amino acids. Germline V gene sequence: CDR1 DFQATT, CDR2 SNEGSKA (reference sequence). The V segment lost 6 bases and the J segment 0 bases; nucleotides outside the gene matches: 8. The CDR3 nucleotides are TGCAGTGCCATAAAGACTAGCGGGTTCTCCTACGAGCAGTACTTC. Amino acid sequence: CSAIKTSGFSYEQYF.

The sample holds a few counts of this clonotype. V gene TRBV5-1 combines with J gene TRBJ2-1; D is uncertain. The CDR3 is made up of 19 amino acids. The germline CDR1 and CDR2 sequences are SGHRS and YFSETQ. Trimming removed 1 base from V and 0 bases from J, with 20 bases in between. CDR3 sequence reads: CASSLKFQLDPSSYNEQFF. CDR3 in DNA: TGCGCCAGCAGCTTGAAGTTTCAGCTGGACCCGAGCTCCTACAATGAGCAGTTCTTC.

V gene TRBV11-3 combines with J gene TRBJ2-3; TRBD2 might be the D (5 bases). CDR3 length equals 17 residues. Trimming pared 5 bases from V and 2 bases from J, leaving 20 bases between. Germline CDR1 SGHNT, CDR2 YENEEA. The CDR3 nucleotides are TGTGCCAGCAGCCAGTACTTAGAGCGGACGAACACAGATACGCAGTATTTT. Residues: CASSQYLERTNTDTQYF.

The rearrangement links TRBV29-1 to TRBJ2-6; D call uncertain. The CDR3 sequence is 14 residues long. V was clipped by 3 bases and J by 0 bases, with 6 bases between them. Germline CDR1 and CDR2: SQVTM and ANQGSEA. DNA for the CDR3: TGCAGCGTTGACCTGAGCTCTGGGGCCAACGTCCTGACTTTC. Translating gives CSVDLSSGANVLTF.

This clonotype has a count of ten or more. V is TRBV7-2 and J is TRBJ2-3, with 8 bases aligning to TRBD1. V dropped 5 bases and J dropped 6; count of bases not matched to a gene: 7. The CDR3 loop spans 14 amino acids. Germline assignment: CDR1 SGHTA and CDR2 FQGNSA. Written as DNA, the CDR3 is TGTGCCAGCAGCACGACACGGGACAGGGATACGCAGTATTTT. Its protein is CASSTTRDRDTQYF.

There are a few counts of this clonotype. This chain links TRBV12-3 or TRBV12-4 with TRBJ1-1, with D perhaps TRBD1 (5 bases). The CDR3 runs to 14 residues. V was clipped by 6 bases and J by 3 bases, with 14 bases between them. CDR3 sequence: CASRPGQGHTEAFF. The CDR3 nucleotides are TGTGCCAGCAGACCGGGGCAGGGACACACTGAAGCTTTCTTT.

This rearrangement joins TRBV19 to TRBJ2-1; TRBD2 agrees at 7 bases. V was clipped by 6 bases and J by 1 base; unmatched bases: 6. Germline values: CDR1 LNHDA, CDR2 SQIVND (reference sequence). The CDR3 runs to 15 residues. The CDR3 DNA sequence: TGTGCCAGTAGCCAAGCGGGAACGTCCTACAATGAGCAGTTCTTC. It specifies CASSQAGTSYNEQFF.

The gene calls are TRBV6-2 or TRBV6-3 and TRBJ1-1, with D tentatively TRBD1 (5 bases). V shed 5 bases and J shed 3 bases, with 16 bases lying between them. Looked up from germline, CDR1 is MNHEY and CDR2 is SVGEGT. This CDR3 is 15 amino acids long. The CDR3 sequence is CASSAMGKGYTEAFF. CDR3 coding DNA: TGTGCCAGCAGTGCGATGGGGAAGGGGTACACTGAAGCTTTCTTT.

This clonotype was detected many times. V is TRBV7-8 and J is TRBJ1-1; no clear D gene. Per germline, CDR1 SGHVS and CDR2 FQNEAQ. The length of the CDR3 is 14 residues. Trimming cost V 1 base and J 4 bases, with 10 bases left between them. CDR3 coding DNA: TGTGCCAGCAGCTTAGGACAACTATTCACTGAAGCTTTCTTT. Translated, it gives CASSLGQLFTEAFF.

This clonotype occurred many times. The chain recombines TRBV7-2 with TRBJ1-6, with D hard to call. CDR3 length: 14 amino acids. Between the trimmed V and J ends, which lost 1 base and 4 bases, there was a span of 5 bases. The V gene's germline CDR1 is SGHTA and CDR2 FQGNSA. The chain's CDR3 is CASSLGGYNSPLHF. The CDR3 region has the DNA TGTGCCAGCAGCTTAGGGGGTTATAATTCACCCCTCCACTTT. The full variable domain, rest sourced from reference TRBV7-2 and TRBJ1-6, is GAGVSQSPSNKVTEKGKDVELRCDPISGHTALYWYRQSLGQGLEFLIYFQGNSAPDKSGLPSDRFSAERTGGSVSTLTIQRTQQEDSAVYLCASSLGGYNSPLHFGNGTRLTVT.

This CDR3 is CSATGGRSGNTGELFF. The CDR3 bases are TGCAGTGCTACCGGGGGTCGGTCGGGTAACACCGGGGAGCTGTTTTTT. V gene TRBV20-1 combines with J gene TRBJ2-2; perhaps TRBD2 as D (6 bases). The CDR3 runs 16 residues. From germline, CDR1 is DFQATT and CDR2 SNEGSKA (reference sequence). Trimming pared 4 bases from V and 2 bases from J, leaving 17 bases between.

This clonotype was counted only a few times. This chain connects TRBV12-3 or TRBV12-4 to TRBJ2-5, with D possibly TRBD2 on 6 matching bases. CDR3 length: 14 residues. Trimming shortened V by 6 bases and J by 3 bases, and 14 bases separated the two germline ends. CDR3 bases: TGTGCCAGCAGCCCGAACGGGGGAAAAGAGACCCAGTACTTC. Encoded protein: CASSPNGGKETQYF.

This clonotype has a handful of counts. The chain combines TRBV20-1 with TRBJ2-3; D call uncertain. Looked up from germline, CDR1 is DFQATT and CDR2 is SNEGSKA (reference sequence). CDR3 length: 13 residues. The ends were cut back, 3 bases at V and 3 bases at J, with 10 bases in the middle. DNA for the CDR3: TGCAGTGCTAGGTGGGAATGGACAGATACGCAGTATTTT. It specifies CSARWEWTDTQYF.